Below, 28 T cell receptor beta chains from the same sample are listed, as sequenced in a study of cytomegalovirus exposure and HLA in healthy donors (dated by TCRdb to 2015 to 2018). To prepare the library, the immunoSEQ multiplex PCR assay was applied. A mixture of 60 forward primers for TCR Vbeta segments and 13 reverse primers for TCR Jbeta segments was used in the multiplex PCR. TCRdb limited this immuneACCESS table to in-frame rearrangements with V and J called. A share of clones is missing; checked studies link under half to unresolved V genes, and the rest is unexplained. The sample table lists some 160,000 clones, 79% of them with a count of one. Jointly, the top ten make up approximately 0.7% of the sample. Sequences were obtained from PBMCs. These receptors came from a woman between 35 and 50 years old in good health and CMV-seronegative.

The rearrangement uses TRBV11-2 and TRBJ1-5, with 8 bases lining up with TRBD1. This CDR3 comprises 16 residues. Germline-derived CDR1 and CDR2 are SGHAT and FQNNGV. The J segment lost 4 bases and the V segment lost 6 bases, leaving 11 bases of the junction unmatched. Here the CDR3 DNA reads TGTGCCAGCAGTTCGGACAGGGCTCAGGGGAATCAGCCCCAGCATTTT. This gives the protein CASSSDRAQGNQPQHF.

The chain couples TRBV7-2 to TRBJ2-5; 8 bases line up with TRBD1. The CDR3 loop spans 14 amino acids. Unmatched junction bases numbered 4, after V lost 3 bases and J lost 4 bases. Germline V lookup: CDR1 SGHTA, CDR2 FQGNSA. CDR3 coding DNA: TGTGCCAGCAGCTTCGGACAGGGTGGAGAGACCCAGTACTTC. It encodes CASSFGQGGETQYF.

This rearrangement joins TRBV19 to TRBJ1-1; D is perhaps TRBD1 (5 bases). CDR3 length: 15 amino acids. Germline V gene sequence: CDR1 LNHDA, CDR2 SQIVND (reference sequence). Trimming stripped 2 bases from V and 6 bases from J, with 16 bases between. This chain's CDR3 is CASSIPGTGGPEAFF. The CDR3 bases are TGTGCCAGTAGTATACCAGGGACCGGGGGACCTGAAGCTTTCTTT.

This chain links TRBV18 with TRBJ1-2; 8 bases agree with TRBD1. V lost 3 bases, J lost 7 bases, and 7 bases stayed unmatched. Germline values: CDR1 KGHSH, CDR2 LQKENI. This CDR3 has 14 residues. CDR3 sequence reads: CASSPYRGDAGYTF. The DNA for the CDR3 is TGTGCCAGCTCACCCTACAGGGGGGATGCTGGCTACACCTTC.

Comment on this clone: The identical CDR3 is also encoded by other nucleotide sequences in the sample. The chain has TRBV30 and TRBJ2-5; TRBD2 is a possible D gene (6 bases). There are 14 residues in the CDR3. Germline assignment: CDR1 GTSNPN and CDR2 SVGIG (reference sequence). V was shortened by 0 bases and J by 6 bases, with 14 bases between the two germline ends. The CDR3 DNA reads TGTGCCTGGAGTGTAGTGCTAGCGAGGAAGACCCAGTACTTC. It yields the protein CAWSVVLARKTQYF. The full variable domain, completed using reference TRBV30 and TRBJ2-5, is SQTIHQWPATLVQPVGSPLSLECTVEGTSNPNLYWYRQAAGRGLQLLFYSVGIGQISSEVPQNLSASRPQDRQFILSSKKLLLSDSGFYLCAWSVVLARKTQYFGPGTRLLVL.

This chain links TRBV7-8 with TRBJ1-5; the D is unclear. Trimming removed 4 bases from V and 3 bases from J, with 10 bases in between. This CDR3 region has 14 residues. The germline CDR1 and CDR2 sequences are SGHVS and FQNEAQ. In nucleotides, the CDR3 is TGTGCCAGCAGCTCTGGGGAGCCCAATCAGCCCCAGCATTTT. Residues: CASSSGEPNQPQHF.

The DNA of the CDR3 is TGTGCCAGTGGACTAGCGGGGGGCAATGAGCAGTTCTTC. It encodes CASGLAGGNEQFF. The V and J genes are TRBV19 and TRBJ2-1, with 14 bases lining up with TRBD2. J lost 6 bases, V lost 8 bases, and 0 bases had no gene match. The CDR3 is 13 residues long. Germline values: CDR1 LNHDA, CDR2 SQIVND (reference sequence).

V and J are TRBV9 and TRBJ1-1; 8 nucleotides line up with TRBD1. CDR3 length: 15 amino acids. The trim removed 0 bases at V and 3 bases at J, leaving 4 bases unmatched. Germline V gives CDR1 SGDLS, CDR2 YYNGEE. The CDR3 loop is CASSVGQGADTEAFF. DNA for the CDR3: TGTGCCAGCAGCGTAGGTCAGGGGGCGGACACTGAAGCTTTCTTT.

The J gene is TRBJ1-6, the V gene TRBV6-1; D might be TRBD1 (6 bases). The germline CDR1 and CDR2 sequences are MNHNS and SASEGT. The V end lost 8 bases, the J end lost 4 bases, and 15 bases lay between the germline ends. CDR3 length equals 15 residues. The CDR3 DNA is TGTGCCAGCCGGGGGGCCCAGAATTATAATTCACCCCTCCACTTT. Translation: CASRGAQNYNSPLHF.

V usage is TRBV28 and J usage is TRBJ1-2; D gene uncertain. In germline, CDR1 is MDHEN, CDR2 SYDVKM. The CDR3 contains 15 residues. V lost 7 bases and J lost 4, with 19 bases in between. The CDR3 DNA reads TGTGCCAGCACCGACCAAAGGGCCGGAGGCTATGGCTACACCTTC. This encodes CASTDQRAGGYGYTF.

V is TRBV5-1 and J is TRBJ2-5, with D perhaps matching TRBD2 (6 bases). The DNA end favors TRBJ2-7, so the J call may be wrong. CDR1 SGHRS and CDR2 YFSETQ come from the germline V gene. The CDR3 sequence is 15 residues long. CDR3 region: CASSLAGSGGYEQYF. The CDR3 DNA follows: TGCGCCAGCAGCTTGGCCGGGTCCGGAGGGTACGAGCAGTACTTC.

This CDR3 reads CSAEGETQYF. CDR3 bases: TGCAGTGCTGAGGGTGAGACCCAGTACTTC. The chain uses TRBV20-1 and TRBJ2-5; D perhaps matches TRBD2 (5 bases). This CDR3 has 10 amino acids. Trimming took off 5 bases at V and 5 bases at J, with 6 bases between the two ends. CDR1 and CDR2 (germline): DFQATT, SNEGSKA (reference sequence).

CDR3 in amino acids: CSVASGTAGANVLTF. Written as DNA, the CDR3 is TGCAGCGTTGCATCGGGAACGGCTGGGGCCAACGTCCTGACTTTC. This rearrangement joins TRBV29-1 to TRBJ2-6, with a tentative D call TRBD2 (5 bases). Per germline, CDR1 SQVTM and CDR2 ANQGSEA. This CDR3 spans 15 amino acids. Trimming left V 4 bases short and J 2 bases short, with 12 bases between.

The chain carries TRBV10-2 and TRBJ1-5; the D is unclear. Trimming removed 2 bases from V and 8 bases from J, with 16 bases in between. The CDR3 runs to 15 residues. Germline assignment: CDR1 WSHSY and CDR2 SAAADI. CDR3 nucleotides: TGCGCCAGCAGTGAGGGAGCGACTAGAGCGGAGCCCCAGCATTTT. This codes for CASSEGATRAEPQHF.

This sequence joins TRBV30 and TRBJ2-6, with D perhaps TRBD2 (6 bases). V shed 3 bases and J shed 1 base, with 7 bases lying between them. The CDR3 is 14 residues long. CDR1 and CDR2 from the germline V gene are GTSNPN and SVGIG (reference sequence). In DNA, the CDR3 is TGTGCCTGGAGGGCGGGGTCTGGGGCCAACGTCCTGACTTTC. Encoded protein: CAWRAGSGANVLTF.

This clone was picked up a small number of times. The V call is TRBV30, the J call TRBJ2-2; D gene ambiguous. The V and J ends lost 3 bases and 10 bases respectively, with 9 bases between them. Per the germline V gene, CDR1 is GTSNPN and CDR2 is SVGIG (reference sequence). This CDR3 is built from 11 residues. CDR3 nucleotide sequence: TGTGCCTGGAGAGAGTATCAGGAGCTGTTTTTT. It yields the protein CAWREYQELFF. Full variable domain (missing parts from reference TRBV30 and TRBJ2-2): SQTIHQWPATLVQPVGSPLSLECTVEGTSNPNLYWYRQAAGRGLQLLFYSVGIGQISSEVPQNLSASRPQDRQFILSSKKLLLSDSGFYLCAWREYQELFFGEGSRLTVL.

The chain recombines TRBV5-4 with TRBJ1-2; D is ambiguous. CDR1 is SGHNT, CDR2 YYREEE, per germline (reference sequence). The CDR3 runs to 14 residues. The ends were cut back, 2 bases at V and 2 bases at J, with 10 bases in the middle. The CDR3 DNA is TGTGCCAGCAGCTTAGAGCCTACCAACTATGGCTACACCTTC. As protein: CASSLEPTNYGYTF.

This clone was detected only a few times. The chain links TRBV6-4 to TRBJ1-5; TRBD1 aligns across 9 bases. Germline loops: CDR1 MRHNA, CDR2 SNTAGT. J lost 2 bases, V lost 6 bases, and 5 bases had no gene match. This CDR3 spans 15 amino acids. CDR3 residues: CASSEGQGRNQPQHF. The CDR3 DNA reads as TGTGCCAGCAGCGAGGGACAGGGACGCAATCAGCCCCAGCATTTT.

This chain links TRBV6-6 with TRBJ2-1, with TRBD2 matching 10 bases. Trimming took 6 bases from V and 8 from J; bases not matched to a gene: 13. Germline V CDR1 and CDR2: MNHNY, SVGAGI (reference sequence). This CDR3 has 16 residues. The CDR3 DNA sequence: TGTGCCAGCAGGGGAATTTTAGCGGGAGGTACAGATGAGCAGTTCTTC. This gives the protein CASRGILAGGTDEQFF.

This chain connects TRBV7-2 to TRBJ2-7; 7 bases are shared with TRBD2. Germline V gene data show CDR1 as SGHTA and CDR2 as FQGNSA. Unmatched junction bases numbered 9, after V lost 5 bases and J lost 2 bases. The length of the CDR3 is 15 residues. Written as DNA, the CDR3 is TGTGCCAGCAGCCCCGACGTGAGCGGGACCTACGAGCAGTACTTC. Residues: CASSPDVSGTYEQYF. Looking up the rest from reference TRBV7-2 and TRBJ2-7 gives the full variable domain: GAGVSQSPSNKVTEKGKDVELRCDPISGHTALYWYRQSLGQGLEFLIYFQGNSAPDKSGLPSDRFSAERTGGSVSTLTIQRTQQEDSAVYLCASSPDVSGTYEQYFGPGTRLTVT.

The table lists this clone with a count of one. The chain has TRBV10-3 and TRBJ1-1, with D uncertain. The V end was cut by 4 bases, the J end by 4 bases, with 10 bases between. The germline V gene has CDR1 ENHRY and CDR2 SYGVKD. This CDR3 spans 13 amino acids. In DNA form, the CDR3 reads TGTGCCATCAGTGTGGGAGCCTTCACTGAAGCTTTCTTT. This codes for CAISVGAFTEAFF.

This clone was detected only once. V and J are TRBV10-3 and TRBJ2-2; TRBD1 is a possible D gene (6 bases). Germline V gives CDR1 ENHRY, CDR2 SYGVKD. CDR3 length: 15 residues. Trimming stripped 8 bases from V and 2 bases from J, with 15 bases between. This CDR3 reads CAIRTGQKNTGELFF. The CDR3 bases are TGTGCCATCCGAACCGGACAGAAAAACACCGGGGAGCTGTTTTTT.

The chain uses TRBV19 and TRBJ2-7, with D possibly matching TRBD1 (6 bases). V was pared by 8 bases and J by 4 bases, with 21 bases between. The CDR3 totals 15 residues. Germline V gene sequence: CDR1 LNHDA, CDR2 SQIVND (reference sequence). The CDR3 loop is CASYASSIRGYEQYF. The CDR3 nucleotides read TGTGCCAGTTACGCTAGTTCGATCAGGGGTTACGAGCAGTACTTC.

This chain uses TRBV5-1 with TRBJ2-4; 7 positions match TRBD2. Trimming removed 4 bases from V and 2 bases from J; junction bases left unmatched: 6. This CDR3 has 15 amino acids. Germline CDR1 and CDR2: SGHRS and YFSETQ. The CDR3 sequence is CASSPGEGSKNIQYF. CDR3 coding DNA: TGCGCCAGCAGCCCTGGGGAGGGCTCCAAAAACATTCAGTACTTC.

CDR3 bases: TGTGCCAGCACGTCGGGCCCGGGGGGCTACACCTTC. It yields the protein CASTSGPGGYTF. The chain links TRBV6-1 to TRBJ1-2; D gene uncertain. V lost 7 bases and J lost 8, with 14 bases in between. CDR3 size: 12 residues. The germline gives CDR1 MNHNS, CDR2 SASEGT.

This clone has just a few counts. The V gene is TRBV6-1, the J gene TRBJ1-2, with D hard to call. The V gene's germline CDR1 is MNHNS and CDR2 SASEGT. Deletions cut 3 bases from V and 4 bases from J, with 21 bases between. There are 17 residues in the CDR3. For the CDR3, the DNA is TGTGCCAGCAGTGACAGCCACCTTGAACAGCAACCCTATGGCTACACCTTC. Translating gives CASSDSHLEQQPYGYTF.

Only a few counts were recorded for this clone. The chain uses TRBV15 and TRBJ2-4; D is unresolved. The CDR3 is made up of 14 amino acids. The germline gives CDR1 LNHNV, CDR2 YYDKDF (reference sequence). The germline V and J ends were trimmed by 0 bases and 9 bases, with 12 bases remaining between them. CDR3 in amino acids: CATSRERAAGIQYF. The CDR3 nucleotides are TGTGCCACCAGCAGAGAGCGCGCCGCCGGCATTCAGTACTTC.

The gene calls are TRBV6-6 and TRBJ1-1; no clear D gene. V lost 6 bases and J lost 2, with 4 bases in between. Germline values: CDR1 MNHNY, CDR2 SVGAGI (reference sequence). This CDR3 is built from 11 residues. CDR3 region: CASSPNTEAFF. In DNA form, the CDR3 reads TGTGCCAGCAGCCCTAACACTGAAGCTTTCTTT.